Sequencing of this T cell receptor (beta chain) was carried out in a study of blood T cells in healthy people across ages. This clonotype was picked up many times. V lost 5 bases, J lost 5 bases, and 4 bases stayed unmatched. The CDR3 runs 16 residues. Per the germline V gene, CDR1 is MNHEY and CDR2 is SVGAGI. For the second PCR, which ran for about 7 to 11 cycles, a sample-barcoded 5' primer and a J-beta primer mix were used. TCRdb reprocessed the 5' RACE reads with MiXCR, giving one entry per CDR3 protein. The data show some 290,000 distinct CDR3 sequences, 27% seen once. About 10 milliliters was the volume of peripheral blood drawn from each donor.

V and J are TRBV6-5 and TRBJ2-2; the match to TRBD2 covers 14 bases. This clonotype originated in a woman in her 70s in good health. Source material: blood. The CDR3 sequence: CASSPGLAGGTGELFF. CDR3 DNA sequence: TGTGCCAGCAGTCCCGGACTAGCGGGAGGAACCGGGGAGCTGTTTTTT.